This T cell receptor beta chain originates from a study of radiation and T cells in renal cell carcinoma. Notes on the study in general: From baseline, blood top tumor clonotypes peaked at 2 weeks post-radiation.

The CDR3 is made up of 15 amino acids. The V end was cut by 8 bases, the J end by 4 bases, with 18 bases between. Germline CDR1 is LNHDA and CDR2 is SQIVND (reference sequence). The time point denotes: blood 2 weeks post-SBRT. Treatment of the sample: 15 Gy SBRT to primary tumor, nephrectomy 4 weeks later. With respect to this clone: Its antigen is as yet unknown.

The table came from immunoSEQ multiplex PCR; TCRdb's copy has only in-frame clones and leaves some out. The sample includes some 120,000 clones, 70% to 90% of them seen just once. The sequencing used blood, collected from a patient whose treatment included radiotherapy and nephrectomy. This TCR was sampled from a woman aged 60-75 years with renal cell carcinoma. This chain joins TRBV19 and TRBJ1-5; D is unresolved. The CDR3 sequence is CASRAGSMGNQPQHF. Here the CDR3 DNA reads TGTGCCAGTCGCGCTGGGTCCATGGGAAATCAGCCCCAGCATTTT.